The TCR beta chain described here comes from a study of T cell changes during pregnancy in multiple sclerosis. Germline V gives CDR1 SGHRS, CDR2 YFSETQ. V was shortened by 6 bases and J by 2 bases, with 14 bases between the two germline ends. The CDR3 runs to 14 residues. The table came from immunoSEQ multiplex PCR; TCRdb's copy has only in-frame clones and leaves some out. The sample holds about 45,000 clones; 70% to 90% are singletons and the top ten take around 1.9%. This clone was counted a single time. Source: peripheral blood, taken in the first trimester of pregnancy. The receptor's source is a female donor with multiple sclerosis, enrolled in a pregnancy study. The chain employs TRBV5-1 and TRBJ2-5; the D is unclear. The CDR3: CASTLYTTQETQYF. The CDR3 nucleotides are TGCGCCAGCACCCTTTATACTACTCAAGAGACCCAGTACTTC.